This T cell receptor (beta chain) was obtained from a study of cytomegalovirus exposure and HLA in healthy donors. Study-level points and caveats: The likely origin of a cluster of highly shared sequence variants was a sequencing artifact.

13 Jbeta primers and 60 Vbeta primers were used for the PCR. Profiling relied on immunoSEQ multiplex PCR, and the TCRdb table lists in-frame clones only, not all of them. The sample records some 150,000 clones, 80% to 90% being singletons. V shed 6 bases and J shed 0 bases, with 17 bases lying between them. The CDR3 length is 16 residues. Germline CDR1 SEHNR, CDR2 FQNEAQ (reference sequence). About this clone itself: Its target is not known.

The chain joins TRBV7-9 to TRBJ1-1; D is perhaps TRBD1 (6 bases). The clonotype comes from a man aged 50-59 years in good health and CMV-seropositive. The sequencing input was PBMCs. The DNA for the CDR3 is TGTGCCAGCAGTTCCTACCCCCAGGGGCTGAACACTGAAGCTTTCTTT. It codes for CASSSYPQGLNTEAFF.